This record concerns one T cell receptor (beta chain) sequence. Its specificity is unknown. PCR used 60 Vbeta primers and 13 Jbeta primers. Sequenced by immunoSEQ multiplex PCR; TCRdb stores in-frame clones only, minus some. The table has about 150,000 clones, around 65% seen once. The CDR3 extends over 15 amino acids. V shed 3 bases, J shed 5 bases, and the junction held 6 bases outside the gene matches. Germline V gene data show CDR1 as KGHSH and CDR2 as LQKENI. The entry originates in a study of cytomegalovirus exposure and HLA in healthy donors. Study conclusions and caveats: Fewer N-insertions (relative to the roughly 730-donor mean) were reportedly seen in an Asian-associated ancestry cluster in a later analysis. Later analysis demonstrated an association between a missense DCLRE1C variant and TCR beta V- and J-gene trimming. Roughly uniform depth of sequencing across donors was assumed in presence/absence analyses. It was likely that a cluster of highly shared sequence variants was a sequencing artifact.

The clonotype originates from a woman younger than 45 in good health and CMV-seropositive. The V and J genes are TRBV18 and TRBJ2-5; 10 bases align to TRBD2. The sample consisted of PBMCs. DNA of the CDR3: TGTGCCAGCTCACCCGCTAGCGGGAGTAGGGAGACCCAGTACTTC. Residues: CASSPASGSRETQYF.